The subject of this entry is one T cell receptor beta chain. Germline loops: CDR1 MGHRA, CDR2 YSYEKL. The CDR3 has 15 amino acids. The J segment lost 6 bases and the V segment lost 3 bases, leaving 10 bases of the junction unmatched. This record comes from a study of technical replicates of blood from a few donors. Data came from immunoSEQ multiplex PCR; TCRdb stores just in-frame clones and leaves some out. In the table there are approximately 52,000 clones, about 86% of which are singletons. The sample was PBMCs. The gene calls are TRBV4-1 and TRBJ1-1, with 7 bases that match TRBD1. This receptor was obtained from a human donor in good health. Some clones in this sample may be carry-over from other donors' samples. CDR3 sequence: CASSHSVDREAEAFF. The CDR3 DNA follows: TGCGCCAGCAGCCACTCGGTCGACAGGGAAGCTGAAGCTTTCTTT.